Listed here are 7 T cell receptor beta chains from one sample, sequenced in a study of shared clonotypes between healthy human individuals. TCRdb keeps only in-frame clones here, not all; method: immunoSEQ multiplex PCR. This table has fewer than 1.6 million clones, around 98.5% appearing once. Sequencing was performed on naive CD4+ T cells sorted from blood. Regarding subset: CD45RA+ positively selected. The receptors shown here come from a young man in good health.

The CDR3 DNA is TGTGCCAGCACCAAAGTCGTCCAGGGGGCAGATGGCTACACCTTC. Protein: CASTKVVQGADGYTF. This chain links TRBV6-6 with TRBJ1-2; TRBD1 agrees at 8 bases. In germline, CDR1 is MNHNY, CDR2 SVGAGI (reference sequence). CDR3 length equals 15 residues. V trimming: 7 bases; J trimming: 6 bases; junction bases outside the gene matches: 13.

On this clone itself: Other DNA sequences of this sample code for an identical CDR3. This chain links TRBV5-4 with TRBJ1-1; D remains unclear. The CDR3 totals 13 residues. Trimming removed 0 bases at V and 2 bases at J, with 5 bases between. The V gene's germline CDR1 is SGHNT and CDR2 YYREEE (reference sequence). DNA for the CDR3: TGTGCCAGCAGCTTGGGAGTTAACACTGAAGCTTTCTTT. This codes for CASSLGVNTEAFF.

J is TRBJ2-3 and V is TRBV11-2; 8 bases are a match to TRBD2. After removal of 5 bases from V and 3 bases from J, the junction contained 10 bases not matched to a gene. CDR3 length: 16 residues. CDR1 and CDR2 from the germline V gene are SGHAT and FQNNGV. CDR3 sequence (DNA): TGTGCCAGCAGCCGACAGTTAGCGGGGAATACAGATACGCAGTATTTT. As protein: CASSRQLAGNTDTQYF.

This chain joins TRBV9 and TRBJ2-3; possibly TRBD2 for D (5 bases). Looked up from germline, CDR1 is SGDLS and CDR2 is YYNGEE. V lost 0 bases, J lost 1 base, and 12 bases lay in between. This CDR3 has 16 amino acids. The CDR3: CASSVDWGAGTDTQYF. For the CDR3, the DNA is TGTGCCAGCAGCGTAGATTGGGGAGCTGGCACAGATACGCAGTATTTT.

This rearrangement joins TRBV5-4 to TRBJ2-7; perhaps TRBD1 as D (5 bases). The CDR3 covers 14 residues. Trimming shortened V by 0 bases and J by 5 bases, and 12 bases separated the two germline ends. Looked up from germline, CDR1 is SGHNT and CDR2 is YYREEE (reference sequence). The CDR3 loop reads CASSLGTIGHEQYF. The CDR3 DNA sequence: TGTGCCAGCAGCTTGGGGACAATAGGACACGAGCAGTACTTC.

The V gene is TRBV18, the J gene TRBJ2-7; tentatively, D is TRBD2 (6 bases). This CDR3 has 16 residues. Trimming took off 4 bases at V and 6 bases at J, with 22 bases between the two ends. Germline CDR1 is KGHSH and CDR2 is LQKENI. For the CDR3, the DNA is TGTGCCAGCTCACAAGTATCGGGACTGATTCTTAGCGAGCAGTACTTC. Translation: CASSQVSGLILSEQYF.

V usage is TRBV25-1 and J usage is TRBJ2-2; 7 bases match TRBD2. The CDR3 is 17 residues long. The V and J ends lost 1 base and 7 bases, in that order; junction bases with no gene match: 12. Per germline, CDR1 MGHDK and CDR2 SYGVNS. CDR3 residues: CASSEFRQRDYDGELFF. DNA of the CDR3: TGTGCCAGCAGTGAATTCAGACAGCGGGATTATGACGGGGAGCTGTTTTTT.